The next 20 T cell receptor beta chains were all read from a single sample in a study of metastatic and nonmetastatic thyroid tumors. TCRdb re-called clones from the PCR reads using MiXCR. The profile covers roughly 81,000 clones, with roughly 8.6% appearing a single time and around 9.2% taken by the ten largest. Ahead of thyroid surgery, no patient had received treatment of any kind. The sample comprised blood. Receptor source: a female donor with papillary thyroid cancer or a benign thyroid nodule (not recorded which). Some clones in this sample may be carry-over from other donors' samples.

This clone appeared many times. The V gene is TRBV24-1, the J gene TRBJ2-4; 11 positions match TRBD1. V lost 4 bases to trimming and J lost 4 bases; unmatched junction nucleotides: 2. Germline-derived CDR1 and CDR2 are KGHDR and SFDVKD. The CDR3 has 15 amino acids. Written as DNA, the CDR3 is TGTGCCACCAGTGAGGGGACAGGGGGAAAAAACATTCAGTACTTC. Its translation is CATSEGTGGKNIQYF.

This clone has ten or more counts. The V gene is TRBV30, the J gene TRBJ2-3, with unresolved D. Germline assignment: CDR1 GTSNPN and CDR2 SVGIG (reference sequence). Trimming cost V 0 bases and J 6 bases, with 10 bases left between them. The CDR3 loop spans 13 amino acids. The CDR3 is CAWSVRLPDTQYF. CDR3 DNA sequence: TGTGCCTGGAGTGTACGGCTTCCCGATACGCAGTATTTT.

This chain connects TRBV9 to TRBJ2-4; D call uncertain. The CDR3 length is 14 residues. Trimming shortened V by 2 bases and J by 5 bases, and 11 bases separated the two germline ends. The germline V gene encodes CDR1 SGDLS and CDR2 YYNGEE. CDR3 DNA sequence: TGTGCCAGCAGCGTTAGTGTCTCGGAAAACATTCAGTACTTC. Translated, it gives CASSVSVSENIQYF.

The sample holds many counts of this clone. For the CDR3, the DNA is TGTGCCAGCAGCCCGAGCGGGGGGGTGTCTGTCTATGGCTACACCTTC. This codes for CASSPSGGVSVYGYTF. The chain is built from TRBV11-2 and TRBJ1-2, with D tentatively TRBD1 (5 bases). Germline V gene data show CDR1 as SGHAT and CDR2 as FQNNGV. V was trimmed by 5 bases and J by 4 bases, leaving 20 bases between them. This CDR3 is 16 amino acids long.

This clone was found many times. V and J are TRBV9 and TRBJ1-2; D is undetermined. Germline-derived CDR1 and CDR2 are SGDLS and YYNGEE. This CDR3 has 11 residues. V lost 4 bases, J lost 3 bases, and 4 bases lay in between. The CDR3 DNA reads TGTGCCAGCAGCTCTCACTATGGCTACACCTTC. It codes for CASSSHYGYTF.

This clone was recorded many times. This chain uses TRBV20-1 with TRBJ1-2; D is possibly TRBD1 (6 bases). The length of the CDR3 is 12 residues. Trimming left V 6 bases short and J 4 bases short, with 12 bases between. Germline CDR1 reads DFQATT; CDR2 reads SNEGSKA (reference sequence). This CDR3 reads CSARQASYGYTF. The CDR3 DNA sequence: TGCAGTGCGCGACAGGCGAGCTATGGCTACACCTTC.

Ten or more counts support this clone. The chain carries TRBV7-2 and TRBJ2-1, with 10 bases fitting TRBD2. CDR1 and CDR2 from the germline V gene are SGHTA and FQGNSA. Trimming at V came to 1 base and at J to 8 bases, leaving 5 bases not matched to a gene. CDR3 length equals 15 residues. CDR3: CASSLGSGGGYEQFF. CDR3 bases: TGTGCCAGCAGCTTAGGAAGCGGGGGGGGCTATGAGCAGTTCTTC.

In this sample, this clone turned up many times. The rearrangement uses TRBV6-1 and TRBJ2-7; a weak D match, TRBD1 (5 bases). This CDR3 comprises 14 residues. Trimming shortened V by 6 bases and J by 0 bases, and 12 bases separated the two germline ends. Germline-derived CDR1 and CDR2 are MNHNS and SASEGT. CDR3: CASSFPTGSYEQYF. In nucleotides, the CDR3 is TGTGCCAGCAGCTTCCCTACAGGCTCCTACGAGCAGTACTTC.

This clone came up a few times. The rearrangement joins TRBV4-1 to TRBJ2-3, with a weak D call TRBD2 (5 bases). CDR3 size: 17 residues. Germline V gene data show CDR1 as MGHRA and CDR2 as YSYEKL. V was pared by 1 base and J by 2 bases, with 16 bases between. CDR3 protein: CASSQVAAGIITDTQYF. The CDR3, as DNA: TGCGCCAGCAGCCAAGTCGCCGCCGGGATCATCACAGATACGCAGTATTTT.

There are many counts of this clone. For the CDR3, the DNA is TGTGCCAGCTCGGGGCCCAACTATGGCTACACCTTC. Its protein product is CASSGPNYGYTF. This rearrangement joins TRBV5-6 to TRBJ1-2; D is possibly TRBD1 (5 bases). V was trimmed by 7 bases and J by 2 bases, leaving 9 bases between them. This CDR3 contains 12 residues. The V gene's germline CDR1 is SGHDT and CDR2 YYEEEE.

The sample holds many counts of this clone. This chain's CDR3 is CASTLAGAGANVLTF. The CDR3 nucleotides read TGTGCCAGCACGCTAGCGGGGGCTGGGGCCAACGTCCTGACTTTC. V is TRBV12-3 or TRBV12-4 and J is TRBJ2-6, with 10 bases identical to TRBD2. This CDR3 is 15 amino acids long. Trimming took 7 bases from V and 2 from J; bases not matched to a gene: 2.

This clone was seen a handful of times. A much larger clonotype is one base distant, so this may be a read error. The CDR3 region has the DNA TGCGCCAGCAGCCCAAACTCCGGGGCCGGGGGCGGCTATGGCTACACCTTC. As protein: CASSPNSGAGGGYGYTF. V gene TRBV5-1 combines with J gene TRBJ1-2; tentatively, D is TRBD1 (6 bases). The CDR3 has 17 residues. The V end was cut by 4 bases, the J end by 4 bases, with 23 bases between. Per the germline V gene, CDR1 is SGHRS and CDR2 is YFSETQ. Full variable domain (missing parts from reference TRBV5-1 and TRBJ1-2): KAGVTQTPRYLIKTRGQQVTLSCSPISGHRSVSWYQQTPGQGLQFLFEYFSETQRNKGNFPGRFSGRQFSNSRSEMNVSTLELGDSALYLCASSPNSGAGGGYGYTFGSGTRLTVV.

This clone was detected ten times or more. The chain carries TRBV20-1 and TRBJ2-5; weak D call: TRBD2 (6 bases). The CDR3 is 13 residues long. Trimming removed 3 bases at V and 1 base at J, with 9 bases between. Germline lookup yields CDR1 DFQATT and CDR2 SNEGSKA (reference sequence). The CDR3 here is CSASGGTQETQYF. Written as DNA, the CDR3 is TGCAGTGCTAGTGGAGGGACCCAAGAGACCCAGTACTTC.

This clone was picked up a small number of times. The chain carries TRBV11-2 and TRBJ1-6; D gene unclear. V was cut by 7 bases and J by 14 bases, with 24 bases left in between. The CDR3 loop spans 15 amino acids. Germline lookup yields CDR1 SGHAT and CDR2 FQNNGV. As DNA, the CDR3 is TGTGCCAGCATCATAGGACCGGGAGCACCCGCAACCCTCCACTTT. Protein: CASIIGPGAPATLHF.

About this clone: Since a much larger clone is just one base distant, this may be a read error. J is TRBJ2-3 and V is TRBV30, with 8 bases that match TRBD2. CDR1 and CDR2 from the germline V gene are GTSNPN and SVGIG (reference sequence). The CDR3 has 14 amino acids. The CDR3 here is CVCAGGARTDTQYF. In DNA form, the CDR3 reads TGTGTCTGCGCCGGGGGGGCACGCACAGATACGCAGTATTTT.

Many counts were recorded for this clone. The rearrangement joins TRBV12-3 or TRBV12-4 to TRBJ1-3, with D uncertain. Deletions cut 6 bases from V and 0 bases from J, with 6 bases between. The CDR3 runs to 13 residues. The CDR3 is CASSRSSGNTIYF. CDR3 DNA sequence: TGTGCCAGCAGCAGAAGCTCTGGAAACACCATATATTTT.

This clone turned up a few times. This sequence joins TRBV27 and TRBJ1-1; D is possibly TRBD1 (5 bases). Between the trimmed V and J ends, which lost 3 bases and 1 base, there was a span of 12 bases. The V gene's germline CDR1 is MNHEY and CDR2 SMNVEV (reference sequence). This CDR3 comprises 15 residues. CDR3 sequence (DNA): TGTGCCAGCAGTTTCGGAAGGGGATGGAACACTGAAGCTTTCTTT. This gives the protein CASSFGRGWNTEAFF.

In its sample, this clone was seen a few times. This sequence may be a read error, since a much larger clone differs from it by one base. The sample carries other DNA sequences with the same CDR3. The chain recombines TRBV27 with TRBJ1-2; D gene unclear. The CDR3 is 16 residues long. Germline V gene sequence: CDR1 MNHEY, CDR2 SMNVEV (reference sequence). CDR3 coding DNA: TGTGCCAGCAGTTTATCGATTCGACAAACCTATGATGGATACACCTTC. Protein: CASSLSIRQTYDGYTF.

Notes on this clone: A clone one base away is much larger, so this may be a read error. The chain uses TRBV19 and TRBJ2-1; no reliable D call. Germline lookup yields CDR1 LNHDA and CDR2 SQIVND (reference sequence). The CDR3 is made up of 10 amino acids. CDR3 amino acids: CDTFYNEQFF. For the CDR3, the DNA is TGTGACACATTTTACAATGAGCAGTTCTTC.

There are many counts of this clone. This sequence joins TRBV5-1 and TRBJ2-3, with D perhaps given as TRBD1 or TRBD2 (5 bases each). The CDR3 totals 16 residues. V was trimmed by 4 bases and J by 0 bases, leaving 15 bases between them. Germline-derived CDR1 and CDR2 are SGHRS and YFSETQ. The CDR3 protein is CASSPGSRGSTDTQYF. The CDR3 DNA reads TGCGCCAGCAGCCCCGGTTCGAGGGGAAGCACAGATACGCAGTATTTT.